The rows below give T cell receptor beta chains drawn from one sample of a study of cytomegalovirus exposure and HLA in healthy donors. Libraries were prepared by immunoSEQ multiplex PCR; TCRdb keeps only in-frame clonotypes and omits some of them. Of some 150,000 clones in the sample, 79% were seen once. Source material: PBMCs. These receptors were taken from a man aged 40-49 years in good health and CMV-seronegative. Each CDR3 is given with its conserved first and last residue. A D gene is named only where the DNA matches it firmly. Clone size, where shown, is once, few, many, or a class for clones that have expanded.

V gene,clone size,J gene,D gene,CDR3 protein,CDR3 DNA
TRBV6-5,-,TRBJ2-2,-,CASSYSPGAVTGELFF,TGTGCCAGCAGTTACTCCCCAGGGGCGGTCACCGGGGAGCTGTTTTTT
TRBV4-2,once,TRBJ2-7,-,CASSQSVLYEQYF,TGTGCCAGCAGCCAATCGGTCCTCTACGAGCAGTACTTC
TRBV6-5,-,TRBJ1-2,-,CASSPTVGRSYAF,TGTGCCAGCAGTCCCACGGTGGGTAGGAGCTACGCCTTC
TRBV5-1,-,TRBJ1-3,-,CASSLTKAVSGNTIYF,TGCGCCAGCAGCTTGACGAAGGCGGTCTCTGGAAACACCATATATTTT
TRBV5-1,-,TRBJ1-4,TRBD1,CASSPVGTGNEKLFF,TGCGCCAGCAGCCCCGTTGGGACAGGGAATGAAAAACTGTTTTTT
TRBV5-1,-,TRBJ1-1,-,CASSAQVNTEAFF,TGCGCCAGCAGCGCACAGGTGAACACTGAAGCTTTCTTT
TRBV7-2,-,TRBJ1-4,-,CASSLAPGHPEKLFF,TGTGCCAGCAGCTTAGCGCCGGGACACCCTGAAAAACTGTTTTTT
TRBV6-1,-,TRBJ1-5,-,CASSVEGVAPQHF,TGTGCCAGCAGTGTAGAGGGAGTCGCGCCCCAGCATTTT
TRBV6-4,few,TRBJ2-2,TRBD1,CASSDSGGSTGELFF,TGTGCCAGCAGTGACTCAGGGGGCTCCACCGGGGAGCTGTTTTTT
TRBV5-5,-,TRBJ2-1,TRBD2,CASSSEILAGGPIEQFF,TGTGCCAGCAGCTCAGAAATACTAGCGGGAGGGCCCATTGAGCAGTTCTTC
TRBV15,few,TRBJ2-3,TRBD1,CATSRPGQGVADTQYF,TGTGCCACCAGCAGACCCGGACAGGGAGTGGCAGATACGCAGTATTTT
TRBV5-1,-,TRBJ2-7,TRBD2,CASSLNSGSGEQYF,TGCGCCAGCAGCTTGAATAGCGGGAGCGGTGAGCAGTACTTC
TRBV2,-,TRBJ2-7,TRBD1,CASSEGQGSSYEQYF,TGTGCCAGCAGTGAGGGACAGGGAAGCTCCTACGAGCAGTACTTC
TRBV5-1,-,TRBJ1-1,-,CASSDKSGAFF,TGCGCCAGCAGCGACAAAAGCGGAGCTTTCTTT
TRBV25-1,few,TRBJ2-7,-,CASSDWEGGTYEQYF,TGTGCCAGCAGTGATTGGGAGGGGGGGACCTACGAGCAGTACTTC
TRBV28,-,TRBJ2-7,TRBD2,CASSPLAEISYEQYF,TGTGCCAGCAGCCCACTAGCGGAAATCTCCTACGAGCAGTACTTC
TRBV5-1,-,TRBJ2-7,-,CASSLRMGGPYEQYF,TGCGCCAGCAGCTTGAGGATGGGAGGCCCCTACGAGCAGTACTTC
TRBV28,once,TRBJ2-1,TRBD2,CASSNVAGGSYNEQFF,TGTGCCAGCAGTAATGTAGCGGGAGGCTCCTACAATGAGCAGTTCTTC
TRBV7-7,-,TRBJ2-1,TRBD2,CASSSRGEREGVSYNEQFF,TGTGCTAGCAGCTCCAGGGGGGAGCGGGAGGGAGTCTCCTACAATGAGCAGTTCTTC
TRBV19,-,TRBJ2-1,TRBD2,CASSSGGLAEARNEQFF,TGTGCCAGTAGTAGCGGGGGACTAGCGGAGGCAAGGAATGAGCAGTTCTTC
TRBV6-5,-,TRBJ2-1,TRBD1,CASSFLGTGGGNEQFF,TGTGCCAGCAGTTTTTTAGGGACAGGGGGTGGCAATGAGCAGTTCTTC
TRBV7-2,-,TRBJ2-5,-,CASSLKETQYF,TGTGCCAGCAGCCTAAAAGAGACCCAGTACTTC
TRBV11-3,-,TRBJ2-6,-,CASSFGGVGANVLTF,TGTGCCAGCAGCTTTGGTGGAGTTGGGGCCAACGTCCTGACTTTC
TRBV4-3,-,TRBJ1-6,TRBD1,CASSQRQGLPLHF,TGCGCCAGCAGCCAGAGACAGGGTTTGCCCCTCCACTTT
TRBV28,-,TRBJ1-2,TRBD1,CASSLTGGDYGYTF,TGTGCCAGCAGTTTAACAGGGGGGGACTATGGCTACACCTTC
TRBV6-5,-,TRBJ2-7,-,CASNWSSYEQYF,TGTGCCAGCAATTGGAGCTCCTACGAGCAGTACTTC
TRBV7-9,-,TRBJ2-1,TRBD1,CASSLSSTGRFGFF,TGTGCCAGCAGCTTATCATCGACAGGGCGATTTGGGTTCTTC
TRBV5-1,-,TRBJ2-7,-,CASNQEGGRSYEQYF,TGCGCCAGCAACCAGGAGGGAGGACGTTCCTACGAGCAGTACTTC
TRBV10-3,-,TRBJ2-3,-,CAISESLGAPDTQYF,TGTGCCATCAGTGAGTCGTTGGGGGCCCCAGATACGCAGTATTTT
TRBV18,-,TRBJ1-3,TRBD1,CASSPRDSETIYF,TGTGCCAGCTCACCCCGGGACAGTGAGACCATATATTTT
TRBV7-6,-,TRBJ1-1,TRBD1,CASSLSRTGGSTEAFF,TGTGCCAGCAGCTTATCCCGGACAGGGGGATCCACTGAAGCTTTCTTT
TRBV5-1,few,TRBJ2-3,TRBD2,CASSETSFTDTQYF,TGCGCCAGCAGTGAGACTAGCTTCACAGATACGCAGTATTTT
TRBV28,-,TRBJ2-7,TRBD1,CASSSWTGPTYEQYF,TGTGCCAGCAGTTCCTGGACAGGACCTACCTACGAGCAGTACTTC
TRBV11-2,-,TRBJ2-4,-,CASSLGQIKNIQYF,TGTGCCAGCAGCCTCGGACAGATCAAAAACATTCAGTACTTC
TRBV7-6,-,TRBJ2-5,-,CASSLAEALETQYF,TGTGCCAGCAGCTTAGCGGAGGCGCTGGAGACCCAGTACTTC